The clone carrying this T cell receptor beta chain showed up just a few times. The antigen is undetermined. This sample is part of a study of T-cell reconstitution after alpha-beta-depleted transplantation in children. The germline V gene has CDR1 SEHNR and CDR2 FQNEAQ (reference sequence). CDR3 length: 19 amino acids. Trimming removed 1 base from V and 2 bases from J, with 21 bases in between. Notes on the study in general: T-cell numbers and diversity one year post-transplant derived largely from freshly generated T cells. Surviving recipient T cells and thymic progenitors accounted for the high day-60 TCRbeta diversity observed in some patients. About two months after transplant, alpha-beta T cells reportedly came from several hundred expanded graft clones.

TCRbeta library preparation incorporated unique molecular identifiers. TCRdb processed the PCR reads anew with MiXCR; each CDR3 protein has one entry. The sample includes hundreds of thousands of distinct CDR3 sequences, 16% of them seen just once. This TCR was recovered from a boy under two years old who had a stem cell transplant for Wiskott-Aldrich syndrome, so the T cells may come from the graft donor. Material: PBMCs, mostly from graft donor cells, obtained 360 days after TCRalphabeta/CD19-depleted stem cell transplant. The chain recombines TRBV7-9 with TRBJ2-1; D unclear. CDR3 coding DNA: TGTGCCAGCAGCTTAGGAGGAACTCCAAAGGGCACAACCTACAATGAGCAGTTCTTC. This gives the protein CASSLGGTPKGTTYNEQFF.